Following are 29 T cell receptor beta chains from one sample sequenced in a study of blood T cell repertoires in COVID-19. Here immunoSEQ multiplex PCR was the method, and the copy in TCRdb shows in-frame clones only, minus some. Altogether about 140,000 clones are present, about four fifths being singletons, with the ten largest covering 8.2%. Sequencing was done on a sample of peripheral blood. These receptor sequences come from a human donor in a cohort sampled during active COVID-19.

CDR3 DNA: TGCGCCAGCAGCCAAGATCTGAACAGGCGCTATGGCTACACCTTC. Protein: CASSQDLNRRYGYTF. V gene TRBV4-3 combines with J gene TRBJ1-2; D is possibly TRBD1 (5 bases). This CDR3 contains 15 residues. The V gene's germline CDR1 is LGHNA and CDR2 YSLEER. V shed 0 bases and J shed 4 bases, with 12 bases lying between them.

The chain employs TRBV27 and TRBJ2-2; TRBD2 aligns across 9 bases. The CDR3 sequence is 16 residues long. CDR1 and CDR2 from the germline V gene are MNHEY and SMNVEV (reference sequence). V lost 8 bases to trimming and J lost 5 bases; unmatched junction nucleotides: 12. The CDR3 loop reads CASGMGLAGWTGELFF. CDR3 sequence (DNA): TGTGCCAGCGGGATGGGGCTAGCGGGATGGACCGGGGAGCTGTTTTTT.

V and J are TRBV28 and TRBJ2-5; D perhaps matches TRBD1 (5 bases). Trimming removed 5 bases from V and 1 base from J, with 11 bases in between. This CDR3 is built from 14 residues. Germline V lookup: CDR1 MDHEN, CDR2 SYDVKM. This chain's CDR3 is CASSTRQSQETQYF. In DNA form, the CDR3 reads TGTGCCAGCAGTACCCGACAGAGCCAAGAGACCCAGTACTTC.

In nucleotides, the CDR3 is TGTGCCAGCAGTGCCAGACAGGGGGCCGGAGGAAGCAATCAGCCCCAGCATTTT. The encoded protein is CASSARQGAGGSNQPQHF. The chain couples TRBV6-1 to TRBJ1-5; 10 bases fit TRBD1. This CDR3 contains 18 residues. After removal of 4 bases from V and 1 base from J, the junction contained 10 bases not matched to a gene. From germline, CDR1 is MNHNS and CDR2 SASEGT.

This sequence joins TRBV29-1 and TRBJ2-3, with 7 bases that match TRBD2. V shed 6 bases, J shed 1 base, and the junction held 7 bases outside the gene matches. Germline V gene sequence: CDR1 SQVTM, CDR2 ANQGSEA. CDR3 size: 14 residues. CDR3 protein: CSVKRDLGTDTQYF. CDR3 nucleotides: TGCAGCGTGAAGCGGGACTTGGGCACAGATACGCAGTATTTT.

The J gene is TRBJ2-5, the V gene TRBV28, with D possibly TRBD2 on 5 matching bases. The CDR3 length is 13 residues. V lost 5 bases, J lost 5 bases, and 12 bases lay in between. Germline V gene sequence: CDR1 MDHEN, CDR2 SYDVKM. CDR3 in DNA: TGTGCCAGCAGTCCCCGATGGGAGGAGACCCAGTACTTC. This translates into CASSPRWEETQYF.

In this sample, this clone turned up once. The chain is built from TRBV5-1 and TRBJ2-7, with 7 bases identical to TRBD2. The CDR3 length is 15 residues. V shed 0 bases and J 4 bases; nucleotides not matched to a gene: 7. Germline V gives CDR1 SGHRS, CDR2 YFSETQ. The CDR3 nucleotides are TGCGCCAGCAGCTTGGGCGCGGGAGTGGCATACGAGCAGTACTTC. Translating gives CASSLGAGVAYEQYF.

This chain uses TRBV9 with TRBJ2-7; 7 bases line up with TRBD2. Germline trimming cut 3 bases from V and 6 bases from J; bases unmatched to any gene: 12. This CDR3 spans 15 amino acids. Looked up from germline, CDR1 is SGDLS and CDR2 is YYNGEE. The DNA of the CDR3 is TGTGCCAGCAGCGAGACCTTCAGCGGGGCGGGCGAGCAGTACTTC. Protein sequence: CASSETFSGAGEQYF.

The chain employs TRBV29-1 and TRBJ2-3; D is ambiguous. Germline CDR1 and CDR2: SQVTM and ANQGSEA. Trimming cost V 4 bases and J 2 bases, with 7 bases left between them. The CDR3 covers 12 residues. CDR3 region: CSVALFTDTQYF. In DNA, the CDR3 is TGCAGCGTTGCACTCTTCACAGATACGCAGTATTTT.

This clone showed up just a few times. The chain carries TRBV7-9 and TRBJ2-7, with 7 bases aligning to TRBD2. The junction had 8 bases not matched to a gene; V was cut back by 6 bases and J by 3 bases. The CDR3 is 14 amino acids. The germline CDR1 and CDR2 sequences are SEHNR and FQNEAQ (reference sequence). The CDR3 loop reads CASRASGAGYEQYF. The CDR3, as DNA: TGTGCCAGCAGGGCTAGCGGAGCGGGCTACGAGCAGTACTTC.

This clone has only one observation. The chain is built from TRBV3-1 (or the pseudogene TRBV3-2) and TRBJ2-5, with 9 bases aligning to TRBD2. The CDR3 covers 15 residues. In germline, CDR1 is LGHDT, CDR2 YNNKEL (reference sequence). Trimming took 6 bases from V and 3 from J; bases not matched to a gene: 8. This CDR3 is CASRLHSGGKETQYF. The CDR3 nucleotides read TGTGCCAGCAGATTACATAGCGGGGGAAAAGAGACCCAGTACTTC.

The CDR3 loop is CASTPRSSYNYGYTF. CDR3 in DNA: TGTGCCAGCACCCCGCGGTCCAGCTATAACTATGGCTACACCTTC. The genes are TRBV28 and TRBJ1-2, with unresolved D. The CDR3 covers 15 residues. The germline V gene has CDR1 MDHEN and CDR2 SYDVKM. Trimming left V 7 bases short and J 1 base short, with 16 bases between.

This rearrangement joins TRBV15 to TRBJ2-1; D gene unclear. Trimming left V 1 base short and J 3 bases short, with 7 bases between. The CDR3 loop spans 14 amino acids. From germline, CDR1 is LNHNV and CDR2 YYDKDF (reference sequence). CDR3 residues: CATSRAPGYNEQFF. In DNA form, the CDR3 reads TGTGCCACCAGCAGAGCGCCAGGCTACAATGAGCAGTTCTTC.

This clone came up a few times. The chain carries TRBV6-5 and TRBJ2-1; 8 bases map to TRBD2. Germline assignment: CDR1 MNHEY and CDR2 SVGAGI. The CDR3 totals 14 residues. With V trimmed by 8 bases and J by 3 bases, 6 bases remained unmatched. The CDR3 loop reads CASGKAGDYNEQFF. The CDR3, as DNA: TGTGCCAGCGGAAAAGCGGGAGACTACAATGAGCAGTTCTTC.

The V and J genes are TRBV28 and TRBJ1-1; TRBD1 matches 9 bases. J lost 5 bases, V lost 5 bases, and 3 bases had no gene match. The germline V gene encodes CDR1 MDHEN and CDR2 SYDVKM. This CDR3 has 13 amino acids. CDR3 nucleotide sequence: TGTGCCAGCAGTAGGGACAGGGTGACTGAAGCTTTCTTT. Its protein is CASSRDRVTEAFF.

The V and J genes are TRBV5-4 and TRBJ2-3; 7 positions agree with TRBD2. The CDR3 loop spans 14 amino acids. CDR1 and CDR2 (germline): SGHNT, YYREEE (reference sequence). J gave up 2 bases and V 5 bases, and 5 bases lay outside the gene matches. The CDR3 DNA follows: TGTGCCAGCAGAACCGGGACTAACACAGATACGCAGTATTTT. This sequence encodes CASRTGTNTDTQYF.

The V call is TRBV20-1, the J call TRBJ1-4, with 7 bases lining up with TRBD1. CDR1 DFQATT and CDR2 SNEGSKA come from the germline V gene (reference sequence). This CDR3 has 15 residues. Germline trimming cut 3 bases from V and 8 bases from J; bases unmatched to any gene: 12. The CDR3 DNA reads TGCAGTGCTAGTGACAGGGCAGGCATTCAGGAAAAACTGTTTTTT. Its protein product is CSASDRAGIQEKLFF.

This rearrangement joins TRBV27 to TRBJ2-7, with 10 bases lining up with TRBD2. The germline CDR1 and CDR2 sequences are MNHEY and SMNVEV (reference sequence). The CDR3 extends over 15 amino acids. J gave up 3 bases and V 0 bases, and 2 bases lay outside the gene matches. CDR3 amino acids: CASSLSLAGVYEQYF. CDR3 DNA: TGTGCCAGCAGTTTATCCCTAGCGGGAGTCTACGAGCAGTACTTC.

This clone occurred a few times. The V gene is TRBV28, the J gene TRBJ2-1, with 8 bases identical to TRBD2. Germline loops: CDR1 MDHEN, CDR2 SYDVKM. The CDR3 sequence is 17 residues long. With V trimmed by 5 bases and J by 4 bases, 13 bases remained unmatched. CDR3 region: CASSPGGTPSLYNEQFF. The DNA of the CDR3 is TGTGCCAGCAGTCCGGGGGGGACACCTAGCCTATACAATGAGCAGTTCTTC.

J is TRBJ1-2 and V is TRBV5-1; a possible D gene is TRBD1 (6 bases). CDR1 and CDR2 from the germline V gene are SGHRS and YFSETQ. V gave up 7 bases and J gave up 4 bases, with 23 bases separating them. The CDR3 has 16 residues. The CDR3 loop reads CASRRGQAELGYGYTF. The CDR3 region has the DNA TGCGCCAGCCGCCGGGGACAAGCCGAGTTGGGCTATGGCTACACCTTC.

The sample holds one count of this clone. The CDR3 region is CASSTRLASTDTQYF. Written as DNA, the CDR3 is TGTGCCAGCAGTACCCGACTAGCGAGCACAGATACGCAGTATTTT. The V call is TRBV27, the J call TRBJ2-3, with TRBD2 identical over 8 bases. This CDR3 contains 15 residues. V lost 5 bases, J lost 0 bases, and 4 bases stayed unmatched. CDR1 MNHEY and CDR2 SMNVEV come from the germline V gene (reference sequence).

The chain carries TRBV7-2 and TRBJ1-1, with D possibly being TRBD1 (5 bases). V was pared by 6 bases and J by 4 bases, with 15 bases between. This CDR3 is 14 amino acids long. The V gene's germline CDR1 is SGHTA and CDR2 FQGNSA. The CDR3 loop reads CASRRSGAATEAFF. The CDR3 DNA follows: TGTGCCAGCAGGAGATCTGGGGCCGCCACTGAAGCTTTCTTT.

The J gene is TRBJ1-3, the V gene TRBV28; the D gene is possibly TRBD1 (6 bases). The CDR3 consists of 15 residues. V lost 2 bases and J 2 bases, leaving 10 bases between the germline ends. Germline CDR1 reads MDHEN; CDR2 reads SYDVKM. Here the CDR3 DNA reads TGTGCCAGCAGTTTAGGAGGGGGGGCTGGAAACACCATATATTTT. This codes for CASSLGGGAGNTIYF. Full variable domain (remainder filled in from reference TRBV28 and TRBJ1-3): DVKVTQSSRYLVKRTGEKVFLECVQDMDHENMFWYRQDPGLGLRLIYFSYDVKMKEKGDIPEGYSVSREKKERFSLILESASTNQTSMYLCASSLGGGAGNTIYFGEGSWLTVV.

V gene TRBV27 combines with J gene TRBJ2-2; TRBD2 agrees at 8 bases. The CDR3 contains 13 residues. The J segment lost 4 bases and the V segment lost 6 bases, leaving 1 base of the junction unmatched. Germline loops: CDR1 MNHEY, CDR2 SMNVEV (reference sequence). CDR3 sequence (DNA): TGTGCCAGCAGCGGGAGGGCCACCGGGGAGCTGTTTTTT. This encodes CASSGRATGELFF.

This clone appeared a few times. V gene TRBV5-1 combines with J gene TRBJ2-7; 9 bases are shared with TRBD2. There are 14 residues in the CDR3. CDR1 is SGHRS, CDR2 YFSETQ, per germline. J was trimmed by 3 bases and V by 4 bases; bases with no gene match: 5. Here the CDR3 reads CASSTGSGSYEQYF. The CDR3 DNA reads TGCGCCAGCAGCACTGGTAGCGGGAGCTACGAGCAGTACTTC.

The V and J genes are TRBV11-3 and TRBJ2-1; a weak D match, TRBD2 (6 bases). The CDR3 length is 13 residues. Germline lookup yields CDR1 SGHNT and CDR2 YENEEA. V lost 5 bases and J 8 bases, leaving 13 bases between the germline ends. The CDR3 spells CASSLVGGDEQFF. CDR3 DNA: TGTGCCAGCAGCCTAGTGGGAGGCGATGAGCAGTTCTTC.

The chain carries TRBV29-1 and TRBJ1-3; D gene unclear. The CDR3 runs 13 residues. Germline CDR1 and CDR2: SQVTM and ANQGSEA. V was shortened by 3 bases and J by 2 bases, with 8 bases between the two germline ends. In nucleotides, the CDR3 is TGCAGCGTTGAGTCTGTCCCTGGAAACACCATATATTTT. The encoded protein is CSVESVPGNTIYF.

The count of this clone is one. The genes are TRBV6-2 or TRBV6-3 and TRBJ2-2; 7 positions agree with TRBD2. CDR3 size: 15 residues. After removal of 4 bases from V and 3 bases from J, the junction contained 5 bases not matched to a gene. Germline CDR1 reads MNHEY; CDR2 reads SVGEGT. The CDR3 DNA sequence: TGTGCCAGCAGTTGGGGGGGAGTGGACACCGGGGAGCTGTTTTTT. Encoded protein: CASSWGGVDTGELFF.

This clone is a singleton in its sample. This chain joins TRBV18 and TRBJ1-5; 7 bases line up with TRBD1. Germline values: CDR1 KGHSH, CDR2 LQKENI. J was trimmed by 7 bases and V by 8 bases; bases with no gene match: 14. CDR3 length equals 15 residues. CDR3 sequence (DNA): TGTGCCAGCACCCCTTCGACAGGGTTTAACCAGCCCCAGCATTTT. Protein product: CASTPSTGFNQPQHF. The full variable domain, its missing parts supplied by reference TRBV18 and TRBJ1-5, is NAGVMQNPRHLVRRRGQEARLRCSPMKGHSHVYWYRQLPEEGLKFMVYLQKENIIDESGMPKERFSAEFPKEGPSILRIQQVVRGDSAAYFCASTPSTGFNQPQHFGDGTRLSIL.